The clone carrying this T cell receptor (beta chain) was recorded once. Its antigen is not identified. Clones were sequenced by immunoSEQ multiplex PCR, and TCRdb holds only the in-frame ones, with some missing. The sample lists roughly 100,000 clones, around 97% occurring once. The sample belongs to a study of siplizumab effects on memory and regulatory T cells. Whole-study results and caveats: Significantly reduced by siplizumab was the cumulative frequency of alloreactive sequences, namely those traceable to unstimulated CD4+ memory cells. Proliferating Tregs in siplizumab cultures were never verified as suppressive.

Sequenced: naive CD4+ T cells sorted from blood. This sequence was found in a human donor in good health.

The CDR3 nucleotides read TGTGCCAGTCGCCCAGGTAATGAAAAACTGTTTTTT. This gives the protein CASRPGNEKLFF. The V call is TRBV16, the J call TRBJ1-4; D is unclear. The germline gives CDR1 KGHSY, CDR2 FQNENV. V gave up 9 bases and J gave up 4 bases, with 9 bases separating them. CDR3 length: 12 amino acids. The variable domain in full, completed from reference TRBV16 and TRBJ1-4, reads GEEVAQTPKHLVRGEGQKAKLYCAPIKGHSYVFWYQQVLKNEFKFLISFQNENVFDETGMPKERFSAKCLPNSPCSLEIQATKLEDSAVYFCASRPGNEKLFFGSGTQLSVL.